This paragraph reports one TCR beta chain. Its matching antigen is unknown. The authors' processing: Clinicopathological groups supplied CDR3 differences that were used to build a distant-metastasis classifier for papillary thyroid cancer. TCRdb re-clonotyped the PCR reads through MiXCR. TCRdb's processing, not the authors' own work, is the source of the V and J calls. The table shows about 20,000 clones, with 15% to 18% occurring only once. This sample is drawn from a study of metastatic and nonmetastatic thyroid tumors. Study as a whole: For malignant and benign thyroid patients, tumor or nodule tissue and blood were the sources whose repertoires were compared. Study results and caveats: Significantly higher TCR beta diversity was reportedly seen in malignant thyroid tumors than benign nodules, in blood and tumor.

Thyroid surgery took place with no prior treatment in any patient. V gave up 4 bases and J gave up 2 bases; unmatched junction bases: 6. The length of the CDR3 is 15 residues. The germline CDR1 and CDR2 sequences are MNHNS and SASEGT. What was sequenced was blood. The chain recombines TRBV6-1 with TRBJ2-7, with 9 bases aligning to TRBD1. This TCR came from a female donor with papillary thyroid cancer or a benign thyroid nodule (not recorded which). Some clones in this sample may be carry-over from other donors' samples. This CDR3 is CASSAGQGSTYEQYF. Here the CDR3 DNA reads TGTGCCAGCAGTGCCGGACAGGGGAGTACCTACGAGCAGTACTTC.